One sample yielded the 28 T cell receptor beta chains listed below, sequenced in a study of blood T cells in healthy people across ages. A J-beta primer mix and a sample-barcoded 5' primer were used in a second PCR of roughly 7 to 12 cycles. TCRdb independently ran MiXCR on the 5' RACE reads; one entry per CDR3 protein. The repertoire holds some 1.5 million distinct CDR3 sequences, with roughly 27% as singletons. The sample consisted of blood. All receptors derive from a woman aged 25 to 39 in good health.

The chain recombines TRBV7-2 with TRBJ1-2; D is uncertain. Between the trimmed V and J ends, which lost 2 bases and 4 bases, there was a span of 20 bases. Per germline, CDR1 SGHTA and CDR2 FQGNSA. This CDR3 is built from 17 residues. The CDR3 coding sequence is TGTGCCAGCAGCTTAACCCTATTCCGGCAGGACCCCTATGGCTACACCTTC. Translating it yields CASSLTLFRQDPYGYTF.

This clonotype has a handful of counts. Its ends do not fully match the called genes, so a read error is possible. This sequence joins TRBV6-5 and TRBJ2-7; TRBD2 agrees at 9 bases. The CDR3 runs to 16 residues. Germline V gives CDR1 MNHEY, CDR2 SVGAGI. CDR3: CASSYSLRTSAYGQYF. CDR3 coding DNA: TGTGCCAGCAGTTACTCCCTTCGGACTAGCGCCTACGGGCAGTACTTC.

The chain links TRBV4-1 to TRBJ1-5; a weak D match, TRBD1 (5 bases). This CDR3 is 14 amino acids long. Between the trimmed V and J ends, which lost 2 bases and 7 bases, there was a span of 12 bases. The V gene's germline CDR1 is MGHRA and CDR2 YSYEKL. The CDR3 bases are TGCGCCAGCAGCCAAACCGCAGGGTCCCAGCCCCAGCATTTT. Amino acids: CASSQTAGSQPQHF.

The table lists this clonotype with many counts. The rearrangement joins TRBV13 to TRBJ2-1, with D uncertain. Trimming pared 0 bases from V and 10 bases from J, leaving 7 bases between. CDR3 length equals 12 residues. CDR1 and CDR2 from the germline V gene are PRHDT and FYEKMQ (reference sequence). CDR3 protein: CASSLGPREQFF. The DNA for the CDR3 is TGTGCCAGCAGCTTAGGCCCCCGAGAGCAGTTCTTC.

This chain connects TRBV5-1 to TRBJ1-2; D is uncertain. V shed 3 bases and J shed 6 bases, with 15 bases lying between them. This CDR3 spans 14 amino acids. Germline loops: CDR1 SGHRS, CDR2 YFSETQ. In nucleotides, the CDR3 is TGCGCCAGCAGCTCTCGGACCGGGCAGGATGGCTACACCTTC. The encoded protein is CASSSRTGQDGYTF.

The V and J genes are TRBV20-1 and TRBJ2-7, with unresolved D. The germline V gene encodes CDR1 DFQATT and CDR2 SNEGSKA (reference sequence). This CDR3 has 11 residues. V shed 5 bases and J shed 2 bases, with 7 bases lying between them. In DNA form, the CDR3 reads TGCAGTGCTTTGGGTCCCTACGAGCAGTACTTC. Its translation: CSALGPYEQYF.

V usage is TRBV6-5 and J usage is TRBJ2-6; tentative D call: TRBD1 (6 bases). The length of the CDR3 is 13 residues. Trimming left V 5 bases short and J 9 bases short, with 11 bases between. Germline V lookup: CDR1 MNHEY, CDR2 SVGAGI. CDR3 in DNA: TGTGCCAGCAGTGGGACATGGAACAACGTCCTGACTTTC. This sequence encodes CASSGTWNNVLTF.

The chain combines TRBV27 with TRBJ1-2; D gene ambiguous. V was clipped by 9 bases and J by 1 base, with 9 bases between them. This CDR3 has 12 residues. Germline-derived CDR1 and CDR2 are MNHEY and SMNVEV (reference sequence). The CDR3 DNA reads as TGTGCCAGGGGTACGGGTAACTATGGCTACACCTTC. Its protein is CARGTGNYGYTF.

The chain couples TRBV2 to TRBJ1-6; tentative D call: TRBD1 (5 bases). CDR1 SNHLY and CDR2 FYNNEI come from the germline V gene. The ends were cut back, 0 bases at V and 2 bases at J, with 8 bases in the middle. The CDR3 consists of 16 residues. The CDR3 DNA reads TGTGCCAGCAGTGAAGCAGGGGACGCCTATAATTCACCCCTCCACTTT. It specifies CASSEAGDAYNSPLHF.

This clonotype was observed many times. The rearrangement joins TRBV6-2 or TRBV6-3 to TRBJ2-5, with D perhaps matching TRBD1 or TRBD2 (5 bases each). This CDR3 is 13 amino acids long. CDR1 is MNHEY and CDR2 is SVGEGT in the germline V gene. V dropped 6 bases and J dropped 6 bases, with 14 bases sitting between them. The CDR3 protein is CASSLGTLKTQYF. CDR3 nucleotide sequence: TGTGCCAGCAGCTTGGGGACGCTGAAGACCCAGTACTTC.

The V and J genes are TRBV11-2 and TRBJ2-1, with 9 nucleotides matching TRBD1. Germline values: CDR1 SGHAT, CDR2 FQNNGV. CDR3 size: 14 residues. The V and J ends lost 2 bases and 9 bases, in that order; junction bases with no gene match: 5. The CDR3 DNA is TGTGCCAGCAGCTTAATGGACAGGGGAAGTGAGCAGTTCTTC. Translated, it gives CASSLMDRGSEQFF.

The chain couples TRBV20-1 to TRBJ2-3; 8 bases line up with TRBD1. Germline lookup yields CDR1 DFQATT and CDR2 SNEGSKA (reference sequence). The CDR3 has 14 residues. The J segment lost 1 base and the V segment lost 6 bases, leaving 6 bases of the junction unmatched. Here the CDR3 DNA reads TGCAGTGCCCACGGACAGGGTGGCACAGATACGCAGTATTTT. Amino acids: CSAHGQGGTDTQYF.

This chain uses TRBV24-1 with TRBJ2-6; D is perhaps TRBD1 (5 bases). From germline, CDR1 is KGHDR and CDR2 SFDVKD. The CDR3 totals 17 residues. V was clipped by 3 bases and J by 0 bases, with 11 bases between them. As DNA, the CDR3 is TGTGCCACCAGTGATCGGGCCGACAGCTCTGGGGCCAACGTCCTGACTTTC. Amino acids: CATSDRADSSGANVLTF.

With regard to this clonotype: This could be a read error, since a much larger clone is one nucleotide away. The genes are TRBV20-1 and TRBJ1-4; D is perhaps TRBD1 (5 bases). Germline V lookup: CDR1 DFQATT, CDR2 SNEGSKA (reference sequence). This CDR3 has 13 residues. The CDR3 coding sequence is TGCAGTGCTAGACAGGGAATGAGGGAAAAACGGTTTTTT. Amino acid sequence: CSARQGMREKRFF.

About this clonotype: Germline and junction disagree at one end, which may indicate a read error. V usage is TRBV18 and J usage is TRBJ2-1; 9 bases agree with TRBD2. CDR3 length equals 17 residues. CDR1 is KGHSH, CDR2 LQKENI, per germline. CDR3 bases: TGTGCCAGCTCACCACCGAGCGGGGGGACCCCCTACAATGGGCAGTTCTTC. It specifies CASSPPSGGTPYNGQFF. Full variable domain (remainder filled in from reference TRBV18 and TRBJ2-1): NAGVMQNPRHLVRRRGQEARLRCSPMKGHSHVYWYRQLPEEGLKFMVYLQKENIIDESGMPKERFSAEFPKEGPSILRIQQVVRGDSAAYFCASSPPSGGTPYNGQFFGPGTRLTVL.

V is TRBV9 and J is TRBJ2-4; no clear D gene. The CDR3 totals 16 residues. Per the germline V gene, CDR1 is SGDLS and CDR2 is YYNGEE. The V end was cut by 0 bases, the J end by 7 bases, with 17 bases between. This chain's CDR3 is CASSVALDTSQNIQYF. CDR3 DNA: TGTGCCAGCAGCGTAGCCCTTGACACCTCCCAGAACATTCAGTACTTC.

In this sample, this clonotype turned up a few times. The chain uses TRBV7-6 and TRBJ2-1; 9 bases line up with TRBD2. The J call may be in error: the DNA end matches TRBJ2-7 better. Germline CDR1 reads SGHVS; CDR2 reads FNYEAQ. CDR3 length: 15 residues. The CDR3 loop is CASSLASGGYNEQYF. For the CDR3, the DNA is TGTGCCAGCAGCTTAGCTAGCGGGGGATACAATGAGCAGTACTTC.

This clonotype was picked up a small number of times. The gene calls are TRBV12-3 or TRBV12-4 and TRBJ1-4; D gene ambiguous. The CDR3 covers 13 residues. V was cut by 8 bases and J by 4 bases, with 11 bases left in between. CDR3 DNA sequence: TGTGCCAGCGGGAAACGGTTTAATGAAAAACTGTTTTTT. It translates to CASGKRFNEKLFF.

V and J are TRBV15 and TRBJ2-3; TRBD2 matches 9 bases. CDR3 size: 18 residues. Germline lookup yields CDR1 LNHNV and CDR2 YYDKDF (reference sequence). V gave up 0 bases and J gave up 1 base; unmatched junction bases: 8. In DNA form, the CDR3 reads TGTGCCACCAGCAGAGATACCGCTGCGGGGGGGGGCACAGATACGCAGTATTTT. Protein: CATSRDTAAGGGTDTQYF.

In this sample, this clonotype turned up many times. The V call is TRBV24-1, the J call TRBJ2-7; 8 nucleotides align to TRBD2. The CDR3 covers 15 residues. The V and J ends lost 9 bases and 3 bases, in that order; junction bases with no gene match: 12. Germline V gives CDR1 KGHDR, CDR2 SFDVKD. This CDR3 reads CATPHTSGNIYEQYF. For the CDR3, the DNA is TGTGCCACCCCACACACTAGCGGAAACATCTACGAGCAGTACTTC.

The rearrangement uses TRBV12-5 and TRBJ2-4, with TRBD2 matching 7 bases. CDR3 length equals 15 residues. With V trimmed by 6 bases and J by 2 bases, 7 bases remained unmatched. Germline V gives CDR1 LGHNT, CDR2 FRNRAP. DNA of the CDR3: TGTGCTAGTGGAGATTGGGGGGGAACCAAAAACATTCAGTACTTC. It translates to CASGDWGGTKNIQYF.

The sample holds a few counts of this clonotype. This rearrangement joins TRBV6-5 to TRBJ2-7; D not certain. The V and J ends lost 4 bases and 4 bases respectively, with 11 bases between them. CDR3 size: 13 residues. The germline gives CDR1 MNHEY, CDR2 SVGAGI. CDR3: CASSSFARYEQYF. CDR3 sequence (DNA): TGTGCCAGCAGTTCTTTCGCCCGGTACGAGCAGTACTTC.

The chain carries TRBV29-1 and TRBJ2-1; 7 bases are shared with TRBD2. Trimming took 1 base from V and 2 from J; bases not matched to a gene: 8. Germline V gene data show CDR1 as SQVTM and CDR2 as ANQGSEA. The CDR3 covers 16 residues. The CDR3 reads CSVEAGSGLAYNEQFF. In DNA form, the CDR3 reads TGCAGCGTTGAAGCGGGTAGCGGGCTGGCCTACAATGAGCAGTTCTTC.

The chain couples TRBV4-3 to TRBJ1-2, with D tentatively TRBD1 (6 bases). The ends were cut back, 3 bases at V and 7 bases at J, with 12 bases in the middle. The CDR3 contains 13 residues. Germline V lookup: CDR1 LGHNA, CDR2 YSLEER. CDR3 DNA: TGCGCCAGCAGCCAGCTACAGGGTGGTGGCTACACCTTC. Protein: CASSQLQGGGYTF.

This clonotype was counted between two and nine times. This chain connects TRBV20-1 to TRBJ2-1, with a possible D match to TRBD2 (6 bases). Germline V gene data show CDR1 as DFQATT and CDR2 as SNEGSKA (reference sequence). The CDR3 runs 15 residues. V lost 5 bases, J lost 0 bases, and 14 bases lay in between. The CDR3 DNA reads as TGCAGTGCTTCCTTGGCGCGGGGCTCCTACAATGAGCAGTTCTTC. This translates into CSASLARGSYNEQFF.

Here the CDR3 reads CASSSDLSGGINTGELFF. CDR3 in DNA: TGCGCCAGCAGTTCGGATCTTAGCGGGGGGATTAACACCGGGGAGCTGTTTTTT. V is TRBV5-1 and J is TRBJ2-2; 10 bases are shared with TRBD2. J lost 2 bases, V lost 5 bases, and 12 bases had no gene match. The germline gives CDR1 SGHRS, CDR2 YFSETQ. This CDR3 contains 18 residues.

The CDR3 region has the DNA TGCGCCAGCAGCTTGGATCGCGGACAGGTTGGCACTGAAGCTTTCTTT. Translated, it gives CASSLDRGQVGTEAFF. This rearrangement joins TRBV5-1 to TRBJ1-1, with 7 bases aligning to TRBD1. CDR1 is SGHRS and CDR2 is YFSETQ in the germline V gene. V lost 0 bases to trimming and J lost 4 bases; unmatched junction nucleotides: 9. The length of the CDR3 is 16 residues.

The rearrangement uses TRBV28 and TRBJ2-5, with 7 bases lining up with TRBD1. TRBJ2-7 explains the end of the DNA better; the J call may be wrong. The germline V gene has CDR1 MDHEN and CDR2 SYDVKM. There are 15 residues in the CDR3. The CDR3 loop reads CASSPLQGQAIEQYF. DNA for the CDR3: TGTGCCAGCAGTCCTCTCCAAGGACAGGCAATCGAGCAGTACTTC.